Listed here are 27 T cell receptor beta chains from one sample, sequenced in a study of cytomegalovirus exposure and HLA in healthy donors (dated by TCRdb to the late 2010s). The library was prepared using the immunoSEQ multiplex PCR assay. A mixture of 60 forward primers for TCR Vbeta segments and 13 reverse primers for TCR Jbeta segments was used in the multiplex PCR. TCRdb obtained this table from immuneACCESS and retained in-frame rearrangements with V and J assigned. These tables miss some clones; where compared with another copy, unresolved V genes account for less than half of the shortfall, and the remainder is unexplained. The sample contains 100,000 or so clones, less than 75% of them found a single time. In total, the top ten clones hold roughly 6% of the sample. Input material: PBMCs. These receptor sequences come from a young woman in good health and CMV-seropositive.

The rearrangement links TRBV7-2 to TRBJ2-3; 7 bases agree with TRBD2. CDR1 is SGHTA, CDR2 FQGNSA, per germline. The junction had 10 bases not matched to a gene; V was cut back by 1 base and J by 0 bases. The CDR3 length is 18 residues. The CDR3 coding sequence is TGTGCCAGCAGCTTAGTGGGCGGGGGTCCAGCTAGCACAGATACGCAGTATTTT. This codes for CASSLVGGGPASTDTQYF.

This clone was detected only once. One junction end does not reproduce the germline sequence, and a read error may be involved. The V call is TRBV7-9, the J call TRBJ2-7, with 10 positions matching TRBD2. The CDR3 extends over 19 amino acids. Germline CDR1 is SEHNR and CDR2 is FQNEAQ (reference sequence). Written as DNA, the CDR3 is TGTTCCAGCAGCTTAGCGAGGGCGCTAGCGGGGGTGGTCTCCTACGAGCAGTACTTC. It specifies CSSSLARALAGVVSYEQYF.

In its sample, this clone was seen a few times. The CDR3 DNA reads TGCGCCAGCAGCTTGGGGTCGGAGTCTCTCGGAGCTTTCTTT. Its translation is CASSLGSESLGAFF. This sequence joins TRBV5-1 and TRBJ1-1; D gene unclear. The CDR3 length is 14 residues. Between the trimmed V and J ends, which lost 0 bases and 10 bases, there was a span of 16 bases. Germline V CDR1 and CDR2: SGHRS, YFSETQ.

This chain connects TRBV30 to TRBJ1-6, with a weak D call TRBD1 (6 bases). From germline, CDR1 is GTSNPN and CDR2 SVGIG (reference sequence). The CDR3 spans 13 residues. V lost 5 bases to trimming and J lost 9 bases, with 14 bases between them. The CDR3 loop is CAWGRGSGSPLHF. CDR3 sequence (DNA): TGTGCCTGGGGCAGGGGATCAGGTTCACCCCTCCACTTT.

This clone was seen a handful of times. The V call is TRBV7-9, the J call TRBJ1-2, with D possibly matching TRBD1 (5 bases). CDR3 length: 14 amino acids. The V gene lost 6 bases and the J gene lost 3 bases, with 14 bases spanning the gap. Germline V gene data show CDR1 as SEHNR and CDR2 as FQNEAQ (reference sequence). The CDR3 loop is CASRVGGVDYGYTF. The CDR3, as DNA: TGTGCCAGCAGGGTGGGGGGGGTTGACTATGGCTACACCTTC.

The genes are TRBV7-9 and TRBJ2-4; 11 nucleotides match TRBD1. The CDR3 covers 18 residues. J lost 0 bases, V lost 5 bases, and 9 bases had no gene match. Germline assignment: CDR1 SEHNR and CDR2 FQNEAQ (reference sequence). CDR3 coding DNA: TGTGCCAGCAGCATAGGGACAGGGGGACGGGAAGCCAAAAACATTCAGTACTTC. This encodes CASSIGTGGREAKNIQYF.

A few counts support this clone. V gene TRBV10-3 combines with J gene TRBJ2-5, with 10 bases lining up with TRBD1. The tail of the sequence fits TRBJ2-7 better, so the J call may be wrong. CDR1 ENHRY and CDR2 SYGVKD come from the germline V gene. This CDR3 region has 15 residues. CDR3 DNA sequence: TGTGCCATCAGTGCCTCCGGGACAGGGGTATACGAGCAGTACTTC. This sequence encodes CAISASGTGVYEQYF.

This rearrangement joins TRBV5-4 to TRBJ1-5, with 9 nucleotides matching TRBD1. The V segment lost 3 bases and the J segment 3 bases; nucleotides outside the gene matches: 4. The germline CDR1 and CDR2 sequences are SGHNT and YYREEE (reference sequence). This CDR3 contains 15 residues. CDR3 in amino acids: CASSSGTGNNQPQHF. For the CDR3, the DNA is TGTGCCAGCAGCTCAGGGACAGGGAACAATCAGCCCCAGCATTTT.

The chain combines TRBV19 with TRBJ1-2, with D possibly matching TRBD1 (6 bases). Germline lookup yields CDR1 LNHDA and CDR2 SQIVND (reference sequence). Trimming removed 3 bases from V and 8 bases from J, with 13 bases in between. The CDR3 is 13 amino acids. The CDR3 nucleotides read TGTGCCAGTAGTATGATGGGGGCGCCCGGCTACACCTTC. Amino acid sequence: CASSMMGAPGYTF. Based on the CDR3 plus reference TRBV19 and TRBJ1-2, the full variable domain is DGGITQSPKYLFRKEGQNVTLSCEQNLNHDAMYWYRQDPGQGLRLIYYSQIVNDFQKGDIAEGYSVSREKKESFPLTVTSAQKNPTAFYLCASSMMGAPGYTFGSGTRLTVV.

Remarks on this clone: No conserved phenylalanine or tryptophan ends this CDR3, so it is likely a read error. DNA of the CDR3: TGTGCCAGCAGCTTGGGGGGGACAGGGAACGAGCAGTACTCC. This translates into CASSLGGTGNEQYS. The chain combines TRBV7-9 with TRBJ2-7, with 9 bases matching TRBD1. Germline CDR1 SEHNR, CDR2 FQNEAQ (reference sequence). This CDR3 spans 14 amino acids. Losses at the gene ends were 3 bases for V and 5 bases for J; bases not matched to a gene: 5.

This clone occurred a few times. The chain has TRBV6-5 and TRBJ2-5; possibly TRBD1 for D (6 bases). Near its end, the DNA agrees better with TRBJ2-7, so the J call may be wrong. The germline CDR1 and CDR2 sequences are MNHEY and SVGAGI. CDR3 length equals 13 residues. The CDR3 nucleotides are TGTGCCAGCAGTCGGACAGCACTTTACGAGCAGTACTTC. The encoded protein is CASSRTALYEQYF.

This rearrangement joins TRBV19 to TRBJ2-1; the match to TRBD2 covers 9 bases. J gave up 10 bases and V 0 bases, and 10 bases lay outside the gene matches. The CDR3 extends over 16 amino acids. Per the germline V gene, CDR1 is LNHDA and CDR2 is SQIVND (reference sequence). CDR3 DNA: TGTGCCAGTAGTATAGAGCGGGGGGGCGTAAACGTGGAGCAGTTCTTC. Amino acids: CASSIERGGVNVEQFF.

V gene TRBV19 combines with J gene TRBJ1-5; 9 bases are a match to TRBD1. V was clipped by 4 bases and J by 2 bases; unmatched bases: 3. The germline V gene has CDR1 LNHDA and CDR2 SQIVND (reference sequence). This CDR3 has 15 residues. In DNA, the CDR3 is TGTGCCAGTAGTAGCACAGGGGGCCGCAATCAGCCCCAGCATTTT. Encoded protein: CASSSTGGRNQPQHF. The whole variable domain, remainder taken from reference TRBV19 and TRBJ1-5, is DGGITQSPKYLFRKEGQNVTLSCEQNLNHDAMYWYRQDPGQGLRLIYYSQIVNDFQKGDIAEGYSVSREKKESFPLTVTSAQKNPTAFYLCASSSTGGRNQPQHFGDGTRLSIL.

This clone is a singleton in its sample. The chain carries TRBV2 and TRBJ1-1; D perhaps matches TRBD1 (5 bases). The V end was cut by 4 bases, the J end by 1 base, with 13 bases between. Germline V gene data show CDR1 as SNHLY and CDR2 as FYNNEI. The CDR3 is made up of 15 amino acids. CDR3 protein: CASSGVAGPNTEAFF. The CDR3 coding sequence is TGTGCCAGCAGTGGGGTCGCGGGGCCGAACACTGAAGCTTTCTTT.

This chain connects TRBV9 to TRBJ1-1, with D possibly TRBD1 on 5 matching bases. V lost 3 bases and J 1 base, leaving 7 bases between the germline ends. The CDR3 is made up of 13 amino acids. Germline CDR1 reads SGDLS; CDR2 reads YYNGEE. CDR3 coding DNA: TGTGCCAGCAGCGAGCAGGGGAACACTGAAGCTTTCTTT. The encoded protein is CASSEQGNTEAFF.

This chain joins TRBV15 and TRBJ2-3; D perhaps matches TRBD2 (5 bases). Trimming pared 2 bases from V and 4 bases from J, leaving 7 bases between. This CDR3 comprises 13 residues. CDR1 and CDR2 (germline): LNHNV, YYDKDF (reference sequence). The CDR3: CATSRLAADTQYF. The CDR3 nucleotides read TGTGCCACCAGCAGACTAGCCGCAGATACGCAGTATTTT.

The J gene is TRBJ2-7, the V gene TRBV12-5, with D perhaps TRBD2 (7 bases). The V and J ends lost 6 bases and 5 bases respectively, with 20 bases between them. Germline V CDR1 and CDR2: LGHNT, FRNRAP. The CDR3 extends over 15 amino acids. CDR3 in amino acids: CASGPPRGAKDEQYF. For the CDR3, the DNA is TGTGCTAGTGGCCCCCCCCGGGGGGCTAAGGACGAGCAGTACTTC.

V and J are TRBV4-2 and TRBJ2-1; 9 bases are shared with TRBD2. This CDR3 has 12 amino acids. After removal of 1 base from V and 13 bases from J, the junction contained 2 bases not matched to a gene. In germline, CDR1 is LGHNA, CDR2 YNFKEQ. In nucleotides, the CDR3 is TGTGCCAGCAGCCAAGGGACTAGCGACCAGTTCTTC. Translating gives CASSQGTSDQFF.

This clone was seen just once. DNA for the CDR3: TGTGCCAGCAGAAGAACAGGGGGAGGCTACACCTTC. Its translation is CASRRTGGGYTF. The V gene is TRBV2, the J gene TRBJ1-2, with TRBD1 identical over 8 bases. V lost 6 bases and J lost 8; bases outside the gene matches: 5. The V gene's germline CDR1 is SNHLY and CDR2 FYNNEI. CDR3 size: 12 residues.

The V call is TRBV15, the J call TRBJ1-2; D remains ambiguous. The V gene's germline CDR1 is LNHNV and CDR2 YYDKDF (reference sequence). The ends were cut back, 0 bases at V and 3 bases at J, with 14 bases in the middle. The CDR3 loop spans 16 amino acids. The CDR3 DNA reads TGTGCCACCAGCAGAGAGACGCCGACTGAACACTATGGCTACACCTTC. Translation gives CATSRETPTEHYGYTF.

This clone was found a few times. The junction departs from the called germline gene at one end, perhaps through a read error. The chain recombines TRBV9 with TRBJ2-7, with TRBD2 as a possible D gene (5 bases). The CDR3 length is 14 residues. The germline V gene has CDR1 SGDLS and CDR2 YYNGEE. As DNA, the CDR3 is TGTGCCAGCAGCCCTCGACCTAGCTCCAACGAGCAGTACTTC. Protein product: CASSPRPSSNEQYF.

Turning to this clone: One end of the junction varies from germline; a read error may be responsible. The V and J genes are TRBV6-5 and TRBJ2-4; D is perhaps TRBD2 (6 bases). The CDR3 is 13 amino acids. Germline CDR1 MNHEY, CDR2 SVGAGI. This CDR3 reads CASSTGATPGRHF. CDR3 DNA: TGTGCCAGCAGTACGGGAGCGACACCGGGGCGACACTTC.

The J gene is TRBJ2-3, the V gene TRBV4-2; 7 positions agree with TRBD2. The CDR3 is made up of 15 amino acids. Germline V gene lookup returns CDR1 LGHNA and CDR2 YNFKEQ. The V segment lost 3 bases and the J segment 1 base; nucleotides outside the gene matches: 4. In DNA, the CDR3 is TGTGCCAGCAGCCAGCAACGGGGGGGCACAGATACGCAGTATTTT. Protein product: CASSQQRGGTDTQYF.

CDR3 DNA sequence: TGTGCCAGCAGTCCGCACAAATCTCTAGCGGGGAATACAGATACGCAGTATTTT. Translating gives CASSPHKSLAGNTDTQYF. The V and J genes are TRBV6-4 and TRBJ2-3; 9 bases line up with TRBD2. CDR3 length: 18 residues. The germline CDR1 and CDR2 sequences are MRHNA and SNTAGT. V dropped 5 bases and J dropped 3; count of bases not matched to a gene: 15.

This chain uses TRBV9 with TRBJ2-2; 10 bases line up with TRBD2. CDR3 size: 16 residues. J lost 5 bases, V lost 3 bases, and 7 bases had no gene match. The germline V gene has CDR1 SGDLS and CDR2 YYNGEE. CDR3 in amino acids: CASSGEGGLATGELFF. CDR3 nucleotide sequence: TGTGCCAGCAGCGGGGAAGGGGGACTAGCGACCGGGGAGCTGTTTTTT.

This clone has only a few counts. The chain uses TRBV7-9 and TRBJ1-2; D not resolved. V was shortened by 5 bases and J by 7 bases, with 8 bases between the two germline ends. Germline CDR1 is SEHNR and CDR2 is FQNEAQ (reference sequence). The CDR3 is made up of 11 amino acids. The CDR3 region is CASSTSLGYTF. The DNA of the CDR3 is TGTGCCAGCAGCACAAGTCTTGGCTACACCTTC.

The chain employs TRBV18 and TRBJ2-2, with TRBD1 as a possible D gene (6 bases). CDR1 and CDR2 from the germline V gene are KGHSH and LQKENI. The CDR3 sequence is 15 residues long. The V end was cut by 2 bases, the J end by 1 base, with 8 bases between. Written as DNA, the CDR3 is TGTGCCAGCTCACCAAGCAGGGGGAACACCGGGGAGCTGTTTTTT. Amino acids: CASSPSRGNTGELFF. Based on the CDR3 plus reference TRBV18 and TRBJ2-2, the full variable domain is NAGVMQNPRHLVRRRGQEARLRCSPMKGHSHVYWYRQLPEEGLKFMVYLQKENIIDESGMPKERFSAEFPKEGPSILRIQQVVRGDSAAYFCASSPSRGNTGELFFGEGSRLTVL.